Listed here are 26 T cell receptor beta chains from one sample, sequenced in a study of T cells in Graves' hyperthyroidism and ophthalmopathy. The TCR beta CDR3 regions underwent amplification using RNA transcripts as the source. During a first-round RT-PCR of the TCR CDR3, the HTBI primer set was used. Each CDR3 protein gets one entry after TCRdb re-called the multiplex PCR reads with MiXCR. This table has 250,000 to 300,000 distinct CDR3 sequences, roughly 13% appearing once. The sample comprised blood. These receptors were taken from a woman between 35 and 50 years old with Graves' hyperthyroidism.

This clonotype occurred once. The chain combines TRBV7-2 with TRBJ2-7, with 13 bases aligning to TRBD2. This CDR3 comprises 18 residues. Germline V gives CDR1 SGHTA, CDR2 FQGNSA. The junction had 13 bases not matched to a gene; V was cut back by 1 base and J by 7 bases. The CDR3 DNA reads TGTGCCAGCAGCTTAGTTCGACTAGCGGGAGGAAAAGATCATGAGCAGTACTTC. Its translation is CASSLVRLAGGKDHEQYF.

This clonotype occurred many times. This chain joins TRBV11-1 and TRBJ2-1; the D gene is possibly TRBD2 (5 bases). The CDR3 has 12 residues. V gave up 2 bases and J gave up 8 bases, with 7 bases separating them. Germline CDR1 and CDR2: SGHAT and FQDESV (reference sequence). The CDR3 bases are TGTGCCAGCAGCTTAACTAGGGATGAGCAGTTCTTC. Protein sequence: CASSLTRDEQFF.

This clonotype was picked up many times. The chain recombines TRBV20-1 with TRBJ2-1; D gene ambiguous. Between the trimmed V and J ends, which lost 6 bases and 7 bases, there was a span of 13 bases. Looked up from germline, CDR1 is DFQATT and CDR2 is SNEGSKA (reference sequence). This CDR3 has 12 residues. CDR3: CSARWRENEQFF. CDR3 nucleotide sequence: TGCAGTGCACGGTGGCGAGAAAATGAGCAGTTCTTC.

This clonotype was seen at least ten times. The gene calls are TRBV5-1 and TRBJ2-7, with 11 bases lining up with TRBD1. Germline loops: CDR1 SGHRS, CDR2 YFSETQ. This CDR3 spans 16 amino acids. The V and J ends lost 5 bases and 3 bases, in that order; junction bases with no gene match: 10. CDR3 in DNA: TGCGCCAGCAGTGAAGGACAGGGGGCGTCAAGCTACGAGCAGTACTTC. As protein: CASSEGQGASSYEQYF.

V and J are TRBV18 and TRBJ1-2; TRBD1 agrees at 8 bases. The CDR3 covers 15 residues. CDR1 KGHSH and CDR2 LQKENI come from the germline V gene. V lost 1 base, J lost 8 bases, and 9 bases stayed unmatched. The CDR3 here is CASSPLDRVTLGYTF. Written as DNA, the CDR3 is TGTGCCAGCTCACCACTGGACAGGGTAACCTTGGGCTACACCTTC. The entire variable domain, with the rest obtained from reference TRBV18 and TRBJ1-2, is as follows: NAGVMQNPRHLVRRRGQEARLRCSPMKGHSHVYWYRQLPEEGLKFMVYLQKENIIDESGMPKERFSAEFPKEGPSILRIQQVVRGDSAAYFCASSPLDRVTLGYTFGSGTRLTVV.

Many counts were recorded for this clonotype. V usage is TRBV20-1 and J usage is TRBJ2-5, with a tentative D call TRBD1 (5 bases). Germline CDR1 is DFQATT and CDR2 is SNEGSKA (reference sequence). This CDR3 has 13 residues. The ends were cut back, 3 bases at V and 2 bases at J, with 10 bases in the middle. The CDR3 loop is CSASSGRQETQYF. The CDR3 coding sequence is TGCAGTGCTAGTTCAGGGCGGCAAGAGACCCAGTACTTC.

V gene TRBV10-3 combines with J gene TRBJ2-5; 7 bases map to TRBD2. CDR1 and CDR2 from the germline V gene are ENHRY and SYGVKD. There are 18 residues in the CDR3. J gave up 1 base and V 3 bases, and 14 bases lay outside the gene matches. Here the CDR3 reads CAISDLGAGRGGQETQYF. The CDR3 DNA is TGTGCCATCAGTGATCTAGGGGCTGGTCGCGGGGGCCAAGAGACCCAGTACTTC.

The chain combines TRBV5-6 with TRBJ1-1, with 7 nucleotides matching TRBD1. V lost 1 base to trimming and J lost 0 bases; unmatched junction nucleotides: 9. This CDR3 is 17 amino acids long. The germline gives CDR1 SGHDT, CDR2 YYEEEE. CDR3 nucleotide sequence: TGTGCCAGCAGCTTGTCCCCAGGGGGGGCCGTGAACACTGAAGCTTTCTTT. Its translation: CASSLSPGGAVNTEAFF.

This clonotype was observed at least ten times. V and J are TRBV7-2 and TRBJ2-1; 8 nucleotides agree with TRBD1. Germline CDR1 reads SGHTA; CDR2 reads FQGNSA. The CDR3 has 13 residues. Trimming cost V 8 bases and J 7 bases; bases outside gene matches: 7. The CDR3 is CASGRGRSNEQFF. Here the CDR3 DNA reads TGTGCCAGCGGCAGGGGGCGGTCAAATGAGCAGTTCTTC.

This clonotype was detected a few times. This chain links TRBV27 with TRBJ2-1; D is ambiguous. Germline values: CDR1 MNHEY, CDR2 SMNVEV (reference sequence). This CDR3 region has 16 residues. Between the trimmed V and J ends, which lost 5 bases and 1 base, there was a span of 15 bases. The CDR3 is CASSPLPDSSYNEQFF. CDR3 nucleotides: TGTGCCAGCAGTCCCTTACCCGACTCTTCCTACAATGAGCAGTTCTTC.

The table lists this clonotype with many counts. The chain couples TRBV7-9 to TRBJ1-2, with D perhaps TRBD1 (6 bases). The CDR3 loop spans 14 amino acids. Trimming took 0 bases from V and 7 from J, leaving 12 bases between them. CDR1 and CDR2 from the germline V gene are SEHNR and FQNEAQ (reference sequence). CDR3 nucleotides: TGTGCCAGCAGCTTAGCGCCGGACAGTGCTGGCTACACCTTC. It encodes CASSLAPDSAGYTF.

This clonotype was recorded at least ten times. This sequence joins TRBV6-1 and TRBJ2-7; the match to TRBD1 covers 10 bases. CDR1 is MNHNS and CDR2 is SASEGT in the germline V gene. V was pared by 10 bases and J by 3 bases, with 9 bases of the junction left unmatched. The length of the CDR3 is 14 residues. In DNA, the CDR3 is TGTGCCACCACCTCCGGGACAGGGGACTACGAGCAGTACTTC. This gives the protein CATTSGTGDYEQYF.

Ten or more counts support this clonotype. The rearrangement links TRBV3-1 to TRBJ1-4; TRBD1 matches at 8 bases. Germline-derived CDR1 and CDR2 are LGHDT and YNNKEL (reference sequence). Trimming cost V 0 bases and J 6 bases; bases outside gene matches: 9. The CDR3 has 17 amino acids. The CDR3 bases are TGTGCCAGCAGCCAAGATGTCCTACAGGGGGTATATGAAAAACTGTTTTTT. Encoded protein: CASSQDVLQGVYEKLFF.

This clonotype was detected many times. The V gene is TRBV6-1, the J gene TRBJ1-2; TRBD1 is a possible D gene (5 bases). The germline V gene encodes CDR1 MNHNS and CDR2 SASEGT. The CDR3 loop spans 14 amino acids. Trimming pared 6 bases from V and 7 bases from J, leaving 18 bases between. CDR3 coding DNA: TGTGCCAGCAGACACACAGGCAAATCGACTGGCTACACCTTC. Amino acids: CASRHTGKSTGYTF.

The gene calls are TRBV27 and TRBJ2-7, with 9 bases aligning to TRBD1. Germline CDR1 is MNHEY and CDR2 is SMNVEV (reference sequence). The CDR3 loop spans 15 amino acids. The V and J ends lost 4 bases and 5 bases, in that order; junction bases with no gene match: 9. CDR3 region: CASSSNRGRGNEQYF. The CDR3 DNA follows: TGTGCCAGCAGTTCGAACAGGGGGCGCGGTAACGAGCAGTACTTC.

The table lists this clonotype with a few counts. The CDR3 nucleotides are TGCAGTGCTAGTTCAGCGGTCTCCTACGAGCAGTACTTC. Its protein is CSASSAVSYEQYF. The chain uses TRBV20-1 and TRBJ2-7; TRBD2 is a possible D gene (5 bases). This CDR3 region has 13 residues. Germline-derived CDR1 and CDR2 are DFQATT and SNEGSKA (reference sequence). Trimming cost V 3 bases and J 0 bases, with 9 bases left between them.

The V and J genes are TRBV5-5 and TRBJ2-1; 12 bases are shared with TRBD2. With 3 bases clipped from V and 0 bases from J, the junction kept 4 bases outside the gene matches. The CDR3 is made up of 17 amino acids. CDR1 and CDR2 from the germline V gene are SGHKS and YYEKEE (reference sequence). The CDR3 DNA is TGTGCCAGCAGCTCCGGACTAGCGGGACCCTCCTACAATGAGCAGTTCTTC. It yields the protein CASSSGLAGPSYNEQFF.

This clonotype was counted a few times. The V call is TRBV11-2, the J call TRBJ2-7; 11 nucleotides match TRBD1. The CDR3 runs to 16 residues. CDR1 and CDR2 (germline): SGHAT, FQNNGV. V lost 6 bases to trimming and J lost 1 base; unmatched junction nucleotides: 8. The CDR3 loop reads CASRRTGGPLSYEQYF. CDR3 bases: TGTGCCAGCAGACGGACAGGGGGCCCTCTATCCTACGAGCAGTACTTC.

Ten or more counts support this clonotype. The V call is TRBV19, the J call TRBJ1-2; a weak D match, TRBD1 (5 bases). The CDR3 contains 13 residues. V dropped 7 bases and J dropped 4 bases, with 13 bases sitting between them. Germline values: CDR1 LNHDA, CDR2 SQIVND (reference sequence). The CDR3 loop is CASTTTEIYGYTF. The CDR3, as DNA: TGTGCCAGTACTACGACAGAGATCTATGGCTACACCTTC.

This clonotype was recorded at least ten times. The chain links TRBV28 to TRBJ1-2; D may be TRBD1 (6 bases). The germline V and J ends were trimmed by 3 bases and 8 bases, with 19 bases remaining between them. Per the germline V gene, CDR1 is MDHEN and CDR2 is SYDVKM. CDR3 length: 15 amino acids. The DNA for the CDR3 is TGTGCCAGCAGTTTGGGGGCGGCGTGGCCTGGGGGCTACACCTTC. It translates to CASSLGAAWPGGYTF.

Many counts were recorded for this clonotype. The J gene is TRBJ2-1, the V gene TRBV20-1; 12 bases match TRBD2. Per the germline V gene, CDR1 is DFQATT and CDR2 is SNEGSKA (reference sequence). The CDR3 spans 17 residues. J was trimmed by 0 bases and V by 5 bases; bases with no gene match: 8. CDR3: CSAPTGLAGSSYNEQFF. CDR3 DNA sequence: TGCAGTGCTCCAACGGGACTAGCGGGCAGCTCCTACAATGAGCAGTTCTTC.

There are many counts of this clonotype. The chain employs TRBV27 and TRBJ2-1, with D perhaps matching TRBD2 (5 bases). The length of the CDR3 is 13 residues. Germline CDR1 and CDR2: MNHEY and SMNVEV (reference sequence). The ends were cut back, 6 bases at V and 4 bases at J, with 10 bases in the middle. DNA for the CDR3: TGTGCCAGCAGAGGCGGGCGGTACAATGAGCAGTTCTTC. It encodes CASRGGRYNEQFF.

In its sample, this clonotype was seen many times. The rearrangement links TRBV28 to TRBJ2-7; TRBD2 agrees at 10 bases. This CDR3 spans 15 amino acids. From germline, CDR1 is MDHEN and CDR2 SYDVKM. Trimming cost V 4 bases and J 0 bases; bases outside gene matches: 3. CDR3 sequence (DNA): TGTGCCAGCAGTTCTGCTAGCGGGAGCTCCTACGAGCAGTACTTC. Translation: CASSSASGSSYEQYF.

There are many counts of this clonotype. The CDR3 sequence: CASSEAQREEQFF. The CDR3 nucleotides read TGTGCCAGCAGTGAAGCTCAGCGGGAAGAGCAGTTCTTC. The chain joins TRBV2 to TRBJ2-1, with 7 bases identical to TRBD2. CDR3 length equals 13 residues. V dropped 0 bases and J dropped 10; count of bases not matched to a gene: 3. Germline V lookup: CDR1 SNHLY, CDR2 FYNNEI.

The genes are TRBV7-2 and TRBJ2-1, with D unresolved. The germline CDR1 and CDR2 sequences are SGHTA and FQGNSA. Trimming cost V 1 base and J 8 bases, with 9 bases left between them. This CDR3 has 13 residues. DNA of the CDR3: TGTGCCAGCAGCTTAGGACTCCAGGATGAGCAGTTCTTC. Protein sequence: CASSLGLQDEQFF.

The table lists this clonotype with many counts. The chain carries TRBV5-6 and TRBJ1-1; D is uncertain. Trimming removed 0 bases from V and 11 bases from J, with 11 bases in between. The length of the CDR3 is 12 residues. CDR1 and CDR2 (germline): SGHDT, YYEEEE. The CDR3 DNA reads TGTGCCAGCAGCTTGGGCGGGCTAAAGGCTTTCTTT. As protein: CASSLGGLKAFF.